This T cell receptor (beta chain) stems from a study of chemoradiotherapy in HPV16-positive cancers. About the research overall: Candidate HPV-specific T-cell clones and common TCR motifs came from functional assays in a couple of HPV16-positive patients. Study conclusions and caveats: Candidate HPV-specific clones and E7-related TCR motifs grew in tumor during treatment. Only two HPV16-positive patients supplied the functional HPV-specificity definition. Better recurrence-free survival went with HPV-responsive T-cell expansion in HPV16-positive patients.

V lost 2 bases to trimming and J lost 4 bases, with 12 bases between them. Per germline, CDR1 SEHNR and CDR2 FQNEAQ (reference sequence). There are 14 residues in the CDR3. Regarding this clone: Antigen specificity is unknown.

The protocol was immunoSEQ multiplex PCR, while the TCRdb copy is restricted to in-frame clones and leaves out a portion. Here the sample spans approximately 12,000 clones, roughly 92% being singletons. The rearrangement joins TRBV7-9 to TRBJ2-7, with no clear D. The source was blood, collected from a patient who underwent chemoradiotherapy. This receptor was identified in a human donor with HPV-associated anogenital cancer. The DNA of the CDR3 is TGTGCCAGCAGCTTAATCCAGGAACCTTACGAGCAGTACTTC. Amino acid sequence: CASSLIQEPYEQYF.